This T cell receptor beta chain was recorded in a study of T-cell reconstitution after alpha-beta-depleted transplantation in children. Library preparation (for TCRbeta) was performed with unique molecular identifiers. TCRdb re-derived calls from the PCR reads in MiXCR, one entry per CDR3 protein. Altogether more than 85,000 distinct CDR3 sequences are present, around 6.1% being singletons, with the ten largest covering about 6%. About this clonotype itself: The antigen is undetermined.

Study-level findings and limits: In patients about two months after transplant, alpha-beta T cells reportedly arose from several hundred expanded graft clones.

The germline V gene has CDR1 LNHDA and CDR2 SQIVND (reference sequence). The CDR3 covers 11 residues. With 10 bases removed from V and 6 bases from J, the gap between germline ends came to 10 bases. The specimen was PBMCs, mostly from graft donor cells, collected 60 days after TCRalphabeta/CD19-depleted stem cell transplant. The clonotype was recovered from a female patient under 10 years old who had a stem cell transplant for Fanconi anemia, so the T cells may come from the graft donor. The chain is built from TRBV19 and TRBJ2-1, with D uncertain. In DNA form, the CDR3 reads TGTGCCACAGGATCCGGCAATGAGCAGTTCTTC. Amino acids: CATGSGNEQFF. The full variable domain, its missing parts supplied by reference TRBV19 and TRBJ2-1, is DGGITQSPKYLFRKEGQNVTLSCEQNLNHDAMYWYRQDPGQGLRLIYYSQIVNDFQKGDIAEGYSVSREKKESFPLTVTSAQKNPTAFYLCATGSGNEQFFGPGTRLTVL.